This TCR beta chain comes out of a study of blood T cell repertoires in COVID-19. Study-wide context: PBMCs, B-cell-depleted T cells, or T cells were the source of the cDNA or gDNA that made up the material.

Using immunoSEQ multiplex PCR, the repertoire was profiled, and TCRdb retains in-frame clones only, with some absent. The table includes 150,000 to 200,000 clones, roughly 90% detected once. Germline V gene sequence: CDR1 MRHNA, CDR2 SNTAGT. J gave up 8 bases and V 4 bases, and 7 bases lay outside the gene matches. This CDR3 has 15 amino acids. The genes are TRBV6-4 and TRBJ2-1; TRBD2 aligns across 11 bases. Input material: PBMCs or T cells enriched from blood (not recorded which). The TCR was taken from a woman aged 45-65 years who had recovered from COVID-19. DNA for the CDR3: TGTGCCAGCAGTGTTAGCGGGGGGGCTATCTATGAGCAGTTCTTC. Translated: CASSVSGGAIYEQFF.